These 18 T cell receptor beta chains originate from one sample sequenced in a study of T cells in Graves' hyperthyroidism and ophthalmopathy. TCR beta CDR3 sequences were amplified from RNA transcripts. Carried out on the TCR CDR3, a first-round RT-PCR used the HTBI primer set. TCRdb processed the multiplex PCR reads anew with MiXCR; each CDR3 protein has one entry. The sample lists approximately 610,000 distinct CDR3 sequences; approximately 15% were seen once. The sequenced material came from blood. The receptors shown here come from a woman between 35 and 50 years old with Graves' ophthalmopathy.

There are many counts of this clonotype. The rearrangement uses TRBV20-1 and TRBJ1-5, with D possibly TRBD1 on 6 matching bases. The germline V gene encodes CDR1 DFQATT and CDR2 SNEGSKA (reference sequence). The germline V and J ends were trimmed by 0 bases and 9 bases, with 12 bases remaining between them. This CDR3 has 13 amino acids. The CDR3 nucleotides are TGCAGTGCTAGAGATCGACAGGATAGGCCCCAGCATTTT. This sequence encodes CSARDRQDRPQHF.

This clonotype has more than one count but fewer than ten. The chain carries TRBV5-1 and TRBJ1-2, with TRBD1 as a possible D gene (5 bases). Per germline, CDR1 SGHRS and CDR2 YFSETQ. V shed 4 bases and J shed 8 bases, with 18 bases lying between them. This CDR3 spans 14 amino acids. DNA for the CDR3: TGCGCCAGCAGCCCGGGACTGGGAATTAGAGGCTACACCTTC. Translated, it gives CASSPGLGIRGYTF.

The V gene is TRBV6-2 or TRBV6-3, the J gene TRBJ1-2; no reliable D call. Germline values: CDR1 MNHEY, CDR2 SVGEGT. The CDR3 loop spans 13 amino acids. Trimming cost V 2 bases and J 6 bases, with 10 bases left between them. The CDR3, as DNA: TGTGCCAGCAGTTACGGGAGTAGGGATGGCTACACCTTC. Amino acids: CASSYGSRDGYTF.

This clonotype has at least ten counts. The V call is TRBV6-5, the J call TRBJ1-1; D uncertain. V gave up 8 bases and J gave up 2 bases, with 15 bases separating them. Germline V gene data show CDR1 as MNHEY and CDR2 as SVGAGI. The CDR3 sequence is 14 residues long. The CDR3 DNA reads TGTGCCAGCCGGCCGGATTTAGAAAACACTGAAGCTTTCTTT. This codes for CASRPDLENTEAFF.

The sample holds many counts of this clonotype. The chain couples TRBV12-3 or TRBV12-4 to TRBJ1-1; no definite D call. CDR3 length equals 11 residues. V dropped 9 bases and J dropped 1 base, with 6 bases sitting between them. The chain's CDR3 is CASSKNTEAFF. Here the CDR3 DNA reads TGTGCCAGTTCTAAGAACACTGAAGCTTTCTTT.

This clonotype occurred many times. This sequence joins TRBV12-3 or TRBV12-4 and TRBJ1-3; unclear D gene. Deletions cut 7 bases from V and 9 bases from J, with 16 bases between. The CDR3 spans 13 residues. CDR3 loop: CASTQSESATIYF. In DNA form, the CDR3 reads TGTGCCAGCACCCAGTCCGAGAGTGCCACCATATATTTT.

The rearrangement joins TRBV30 to TRBJ1-5, with 7 bases that match TRBD1. CDR1 and CDR2 from the germline V gene are GTSNPN and SVGIG (reference sequence). CDR3 size: 14 residues. J lost 7 bases, V lost 0 bases, and 6 bases had no gene match. The chain's CDR3 is CAWSVRQGLQPQHF. The CDR3 region has the DNA TGTGCCTGGAGTGTCCGACAGGGTTTGCAGCCCCAGCATTTT.

This clonotype has at least ten counts. The gene calls are TRBV20-1 and TRBJ2-5, with 8 positions matching TRBD2. The length of the CDR3 is 14 residues. CDR1 and CDR2 from the germline V gene are DFQATT and SNEGSKA (reference sequence). Trimming removed 0 bases from V and 4 bases from J; junction bases left unmatched: 4. CDR3 loop: CSAREASGRETQYF. The CDR3 DNA reads as TGCAGTGCTAGAGAGGCTAGCGGGCGAGAGACCCAGTACTTC.

This clonotype was seen repeatedly, ten times or more. The chain is built from TRBV3-1 and TRBJ2-7; D tentatively reads TRBD1 or TRBD2 (5 bases each). Germline V gene data show CDR1 as LGHDT and CDR2 as YNNKEL (reference sequence). This CDR3 contains 14 residues. Trimming stripped 4 bases from V and 5 bases from J, with 15 bases between. CDR3 sequence: CASSPQGAVHEQYF. CDR3 bases: TGTGCCAGCAGCCCGCAGGGAGCCGTGCACGAGCAGTACTTC.

The chain combines TRBV2 with TRBJ2-7, with 11 bases fitting TRBD2. The CDR3 extends over 15 amino acids. Trimming cost V 6 bases and J 2 bases; bases outside gene matches: 6. Germline V gene lookup returns CDR1 SNHLY and CDR2 FYNNEI. This CDR3 is CASSQTSGTPYEQYF. As DNA, the CDR3 is TGTGCCAGCAGCCAGACTAGCGGGACACCCTACGAGCAGTACTTC.

The chain employs TRBV6-5 and TRBJ2-2, with no clear D. From germline, CDR1 is MNHEY and CDR2 SVGAGI. The CDR3 is 14 residues long. V was trimmed by 4 bases and J by 0 bases, leaving 6 bases between them. The CDR3 nucleotides read TGTGCCAGCAGTTCCCCGGCGAACACCGGGGAGCTGTTTTTT. Its protein is CASSSPANTGELFF.

This clonotype occurred many times. V gene TRBV28 combines with J gene TRBJ1-6, with 8 bases lining up with TRBD1. After removal of 3 bases from V and 7 bases from J, the junction contained 8 bases not matched to a gene. The CDR3 has 16 amino acids. Germline V lookup: CDR1 MDHEN, CDR2 SYDVKM. The CDR3 sequence: CASSFGSGGQNSPLHF. DNA of the CDR3: TGTGCCAGCAGTTTCGGTTCAGGGGGCCAAAATTCACCCCTCCACTTT.

This clonotype was seen at least ten times. This chain connects TRBV29-1 to TRBJ2-2; 9 nucleotides match TRBD1. V gave up 4 bases and J gave up 2 bases; unmatched junction bases: 5. Germline V lookup: CDR1 SQVTM, CDR2 ANQGSEA. CDR3 size: 15 residues. In DNA form, the CDR3 reads TGCAGCGTTGCCCGGGACAGGGACAACACCGGGGAGCTGTTTTTT. Translated: CSVARDRDNTGELFF.

This clonotype was detected ten times or more. CDR3 amino acids: CASSYSSRRYGYTF. DNA for the CDR3: TGTGCCAGCAGTTACTCATCCCGGCGCTATGGCTACACCTTC. V and J are TRBV6-5 and TRBJ1-2; no firm D call. Germline CDR1 reads MNHEY; CDR2 reads SVGAGI. This CDR3 contains 14 residues. V dropped 0 bases and J dropped 4 bases, with 9 bases sitting between them.

The J gene is TRBJ2-7, the V gene TRBV19; no reliable D call. This CDR3 contains 13 residues. The ends were cut back, 11 bases at V and 7 bases at J, with 21 bases in the middle. The germline CDR1 and CDR2 sequences are LNHDA and SQIVND (reference sequence). The CDR3 DNA reads as TGTGCCTCTACTCACGGACCACCCCAGGAGCAGTACTTC. Encoded protein: CASTHGPPQEQYF.

There are many counts of this clonotype. Here the CDR3 DNA reads TGTGCCAGCAGATCTGGGGGACAATCTGTGGAGCAGTACTTC. Translated: CASRSGGQSVEQYF. V and J are TRBV27 and TRBJ2-7; TRBD1 might be the D (6 bases). Germline V gene sequence: CDR1 MNHEY, CDR2 SMNVEV (reference sequence). This CDR3 region has 14 residues. Between the trimmed V and J ends, which lost 6 bases and 7 bases, there was a span of 19 bases.

The table lists this clonotype with many counts. CDR3 in amino acids: CASSLARGGHSRSYEQYF. CDR3 bases: TGTGCCAGCAGCTTAGCCCGTGGGGGGCACTCCCGCTCCTACGAGCAGTACTTC. This rearrangement joins TRBV11-1 to TRBJ2-7; possibly TRBD1 or TRBD2 for D (6 bases each). Trimming removed 0 bases from V and 0 bases from J, with 18 bases in between. Germline CDR1 and CDR2: SGHAT and FQDESV (reference sequence). The CDR3 sequence is 18 residues long.

This clonotype was counted a single time. The chain joins TRBV7-3 to TRBJ2-5, with 10 bases fitting TRBD1. V was clipped by 3 bases and J by 2 bases; unmatched bases: 9. CDR1 is SGHTA and CDR2 is FQGTGA in the germline V gene. The CDR3 loop spans 17 amino acids. This CDR3 is CASSLGQGRGGQETQYF. CDR3 bases: TGTGCCAGCAGCTTGGGACAGGGGAGAGGGGGGCAAGAGACCCAGTACTTC.